The 5 T cell receptor beta chains reported below all come from one sample, sequenced in a study of blood T cell repertoires in COVID-19. Sequencing was performed with immunoSEQ multiplex PCR; in TCRdb, only in-frame clones are kept and a portion is missing. The sample consists of a few hundred thousand clones, about 89% of them appearing once. Sequenced: peripheral blood. These receptors were collected from a young woman with COVID-19, enrolled during active disease.

With respect to this clone: Additional DNA sequences in this sample encode the identical CDR3. This chain joins TRBV14 and TRBJ2-3, with a weak D call TRBD2 (5 bases). Germline lookup yields CDR1 SGHDN and CDR2 FVKESK. Deletions cut 0 bases from V and 0 bases from J, with 10 bases between. This CDR3 contains 16 residues. The chain's CDR3 is CASSQDAGLSTDTQYF. As DNA, the CDR3 is TGTGCCAGCAGCCAAGATGCGGGCCTTAGCACAGATACGCAGTATTTT.

The chain recombines TRBV7-2 with TRBJ2-2, with D hard to call. The CDR3 extends over 19 amino acids. Germline V CDR1 and CDR2: SGHTA, FQGNSA. V lost 3 bases and J lost 1, with 21 bases in between. The CDR3 DNA reads TGTGCCAGCAGCTTTAGACGGGTTCAATGGGTGGTGAACACCGGGGAGCTGTTTTTT. Encoded protein: CASSFRRVQWVVNTGELFF.

The rearrangement uses TRBV27 and TRBJ2-5; D uncertain. Trimming removed 4 bases at V and 0 bases at J, with 12 bases between. Germline V gene data show CDR1 as MNHEY and CDR2 as SMNVEV (reference sequence). The CDR3 sequence is 15 residues long. CDR3 sequence: CASSSSSRHQETQYF. CDR3 sequence (DNA): TGTGCCAGCAGTTCCTCGAGTCGCCACCAAGAGACCCAGTACTTC.

V usage is TRBV10-2 and J usage is TRBJ2-2; 7 nucleotides line up with TRBD2. Germline V CDR1 and CDR2: WSHSY, SAAADI. This CDR3 contains 14 residues. The ends lost 1 base at V and 7 bases at J; junction bases unmatched: 3. The CDR3 sequence is CASSEFSSGGELFF. CDR3 sequence (DNA): TGCGCCAGCAGTGAGTTTTCTAGCGGCGGGGAGCTGTTTTTT.

CDR3 protein: CASSQERTLRTTEAFF. CDR3 bases: TGTGCCAGCAGCCAAGAACGTACCCTGAGGACTACTGAAGCTTTCTTT. The genes are TRBV3-1 (or the pseudogene TRBV3-2) and TRBJ1-1; no clear D. From germline, CDR1 is LGHDT and CDR2 YNNKEL (reference sequence). This CDR3 is 16 amino acids long. V lost 0 bases to trimming and J lost 5 bases, with 16 bases between them.